The 21 T cell receptor beta chains listed next were all sequenced from one sample in a study of T cells in narcolepsy. Repertoires were generated with immunoSEQ multiplex PCR, while TCRdb's copy carries only in-frame clones and drops some. The sample consists of roughly 34,000 clones, 70% to 85% of them appearing once. Material: CD45RA- memory CD4+ T cells from PBMCs. These TCRs come from a human donor with narcolepsy.

This chain uses TRBV29-1 with TRBJ2-3; no clear D gene. Trimming stripped 5 bases from V and 1 base from J, with 4 bases between. Germline CDR1 reads SQVTM; CDR2 reads ANQGSEA. CDR3 length equals 11 residues. The CDR3 sequence: CSVSGTDTQYF. In nucleotides, the CDR3 is TGCAGCGTTTCGGGCACAGATACGCAGTATTTT.

With respect to this clone: In the same sample, other DNA sequences code for this CDR3. The chain links TRBV4-3 to TRBJ2-2, with D perhaps matching TRBD1 (5 bases). Germline V gene sequence: CDR1 LGHNA, CDR2 YSLEER. This CDR3 is 14 amino acids long. V lost 1 base and J lost 5, with 8 bases in between. CDR3 in amino acids: CASSQGRVTGELFF. The CDR3 bases are TGCGCCAGCAGCCAAGGCAGGGTGACCGGGGAGCTGTTTTTT.

The chain employs TRBV7-3 and TRBJ2-1, with D possibly matching TRBD2 (5 bases). Between the trimmed V and J ends, which lost 5 bases and 8 bases, there was a span of 13 bases. This CDR3 comprises 13 residues. The germline gives CDR1 SGHTA, CDR2 FQGTGA. CDR3 DNA: TGTGCCAGCAGCCCCCCGGACTCCCATGAGCAGTTCTTC. Translating it yields CASSPPDSHEQFF.

This clone was seen just once. The chain employs TRBV14 and TRBJ1-1; D not certain. The CDR3 consists of 14 residues. Germline-derived CDR1 and CDR2 are SGHDN and FVKESK. V was clipped by 5 bases and J by 11 bases, with 21 bases between them. CDR3 amino acids: CASSVQASTPGAFF. The CDR3 DNA is TGTGCCAGCAGCGTGCAGGCGTCCACCCCGGGGGCTTTCTTT.

The V gene is TRBV11-2, the J gene TRBJ2-7, with TRBD2 identical over 14 bases. V was clipped by 5 bases and J by 7 bases; unmatched bases: 10. CDR3 length equals 16 residues. CDR1 and CDR2 (germline): SGHAT, FQNNGV. The CDR3: CASSPGTSGGSWEQYV. CDR3 in DNA: TGTGCCAGCAGCCCCGGGACTAGCGGGGGTTCTTGGGAGCAGTACGTC.

The genes are TRBV6-5 and TRBJ2-5, with a possible D match to TRBD2 (5 bases). This CDR3 contains 16 residues. Germline CDR1 is MNHEY and CDR2 is SVGAGI. The V end lost 0 bases, the J end lost 1 base, and 12 bases lay between the germline ends. CDR3 bases: TGTGCCAGCAGTTACTCGATTTCCCGGGGCCAAGAGACCCAGTACTTC. Its protein product is CASSYSISRGQETQYF.

The V call is TRBV5-1, the J call TRBJ2-5; 9 positions agree with TRBD2. The germline V gene has CDR1 SGHRS and CDR2 YFSETQ. The CDR3 runs to 15 residues. Losses at the gene ends were 0 bases for V and 4 bases for J; bases not matched to a gene: 4. The CDR3 nucleotides are TGCGCCAGCAGCTTGGGGCGGGGGGGCCCAGAGACCCAGTACTTC. The encoded protein is CASSLGRGGPETQYF.

This clone showed up just once. The J gene is TRBJ2-7, the V gene TRBV19; perhaps D is TRBD1 or TRBD2 (6 bases each). V was pared by 4 bases and J by 5 bases, with 12 bases between. This CDR3 contains 13 residues. In germline, CDR1 is LNHDA, CDR2 SQIVND (reference sequence). The CDR3 DNA is TGTGCCAGTAGTAAGGGGGGCTCGGACGAGCAGTACGTC. Translating gives CASSKGGSDEQYV.

The J gene is TRBJ1-4, the V gene TRBV6-5, with D unresolved. The germline V gene encodes CDR1 MNHEY and CDR2 SVGAGI. Trimming shortened V by 6 bases and J by 5 bases, and 16 bases separated the two germline ends. CDR3 length: 15 amino acids. CDR3 residues: CASRHLGKDNEKLFF. The CDR3 bases are TGTGCCAGCAGGCACCTAGGGAAGGACAATGAAAAACTGTTTTTT.

The sample holds a few counts of this clone. The V and J genes are TRBV7-8 and TRBJ1-3; possibly TRBD1 for D (5 bases). The CDR3 runs to 15 residues. Germline V CDR1 and CDR2: SGHVS, FQNEAQ. V gave up 5 bases and J gave up 4 bases, with 15 bases separating them. The DNA for the CDR3 is TGTGCCAGCAGCCTGGGCAGGGTGGCAGGAAACACCATATATTTT. Translated, it gives CASSLGRVAGNTIYF.

The V and J genes are TRBV19 and TRBJ2-4, with 7 nucleotides matching TRBD1. Per the germline V gene, CDR1 is LNHDA and CDR2 is SQIVND (reference sequence). V was pared by 5 bases and J by 10 bases, with 11 bases of the junction left unmatched. The CDR3 sequence is 14 residues long. Written as DNA, the CDR3 is TGTGCCAGTAGTGCACGACAGGGCTTGGGGATTCAGTACTTC. Translated: CASSARQGLGIQYF.

The chain carries TRBV7-9 and TRBJ2-7; tentatively, D is TRBD1 or TRBD2 (5 bases each). The CDR3 has 17 residues. Trimming removed 3 bases at V and 1 base at J, with 19 bases between. CDR1 is SEHNR and CDR2 is FQNEAQ in the germline V gene (reference sequence). CDR3 sequence: CASSFETGAFYSYEQYV. The CDR3 DNA reads as TGTGCCAGCAGCTTCGAAACCGGGGCTTTCTATTCCTACGAGCAGTACGTC.

The gene calls are TRBV9 and TRBJ2-3, with unresolved D. With 2 bases removed from V and 9 bases from J, the gap between germline ends came to 16 bases. Germline V gene data show CDR1 as SGDLS and CDR2 as YYNGEE. The CDR3 is made up of 14 amino acids. The CDR3 DNA reads as TGTGCCAGCAGCGTCGCCGGGTTGCAACAGACGCAGTATTTT. This encodes CASSVAGLQQTQYF.

The rearrangement uses TRBV30 and TRBJ2-7, with 7 bases lining up with TRBD1. Germline loops: CDR1 GTSNPN, CDR2 SVGIG (reference sequence). V was clipped by 8 bases and J by 2 bases; unmatched bases: 6. This CDR3 comprises 12 residues. The CDR3 nucleotides are TGTGCCGTAGGGGGCATAACCTACGAGCAGTACGTC. It encodes CAVGGITYEQYV.

The V gene is TRBV4-2, the J gene TRBJ2-6; D unresolved. V shed 0 bases and J shed 0 bases, with 6 bases lying between them. Germline CDR1 LGHNA, CDR2 YNFKEQ. The CDR3 runs to 16 residues. The CDR3 loop is CASSQDFLSGANVLTF. DNA of the CDR3: TGTGCCAGCAGCCAAGATTTCCTCTCTGGGGCCAACGTCCTGACTTTC.

The rearrangement joins TRBV9 to TRBJ1-1; D remains unclear. The CDR3 is made up of 14 amino acids. Germline V gives CDR1 SGDLS, CDR2 YYNGEE. The V gene lost 0 bases and the J gene lost 5 bases, with 11 bases spanning the gap. The CDR3 here is CASSVVQDPTEAFF. The CDR3 coding sequence is TGTGCCAGCAGCGTAGTGCAGGACCCGACTGAAGCTTTCTTT.

The chain has TRBV5-6 and TRBJ2-1; D is unresolved. This CDR3 comprises 11 residues. The V gene lost 4 bases and the J gene lost 9 bases, with 8 bases spanning the gap. Germline V lookup: CDR1 SGHDT, CDR2 YYEEEE. The DNA of the CDR3 is TGTGCCAGCAGCGGTGATTCTGAGCAGTTCTTC. It yields the protein CASSGDSEQFF.

The rearrangement uses TRBV6-1 and TRBJ1-1, with 7 nucleotides matching TRBD1. J lost 5 bases, V lost 5 bases, and 5 bases had no gene match. Germline V gene data show CDR1 as MNHNS and CDR2 as SASEGT. CDR3 size: 13 residues. Here the CDR3 DNA reads TGTGCCAGCAGTAGACAGGGAAGGACTGAAGCTTTCTTT. Translation: CASSRQGRTEAFF.

Points on this clone: Other DNA sequences in the same sample also yield this CDR3. The chain combines TRBV5-1 with TRBJ2-6; D tentatively reads TRBD1 or TRBD2 (5 bases each). V lost 0 bases and J lost 0, with 7 bases in between. Germline values: CDR1 SGHRS, CDR2 YFSETQ. CDR3 length: 16 residues. This CDR3 is CASSLGGSSGANVLTF. In nucleotides, the CDR3 is TGCGCCAGCAGCTTGGGGGGGAGCTCTGGGGCCAACGTCCTGACTTTC.

This chain uses TRBV10-3 with TRBJ1-2; possible D gene TRBD1, 6 bases. CDR3 length equals 14 residues. V lost 6 bases and J 0 bases, leaving 11 bases between the germline ends. Germline CDR1 ENHRY, CDR2 SYGVKD. CDR3 nucleotides: TGTGCCATCAGACCGGACAGATCTAACTATGGCTACACCTTC. Translated: CAIRPDRSNYGYTF.

This chain joins TRBV5-1 and TRBJ1-1; no clear D. Germline CDR1 is SGHRS and CDR2 is YFSETQ. CDR3 size: 13 residues. V lost 0 bases and J lost 7, with 10 bases in between. For the CDR3, the DNA is TGCGCCAGCAGCTTGGATCGGGGAGATGAAGCTTTCTTT. Translation: CASSLDRGDEAFF. The full variable domain, rest sourced from reference TRBV5-1 and TRBJ1-1, is KAGVTQTPRYLIKTRGQQVTLSCSPISGHRSVSWYQQTPGQGLQFLFEYFSETQRNKGNFPGRFSGRQFSNSRSEMNVSTLELGDSALYLCASSLDRGDEAFFGQGTRLTVV.